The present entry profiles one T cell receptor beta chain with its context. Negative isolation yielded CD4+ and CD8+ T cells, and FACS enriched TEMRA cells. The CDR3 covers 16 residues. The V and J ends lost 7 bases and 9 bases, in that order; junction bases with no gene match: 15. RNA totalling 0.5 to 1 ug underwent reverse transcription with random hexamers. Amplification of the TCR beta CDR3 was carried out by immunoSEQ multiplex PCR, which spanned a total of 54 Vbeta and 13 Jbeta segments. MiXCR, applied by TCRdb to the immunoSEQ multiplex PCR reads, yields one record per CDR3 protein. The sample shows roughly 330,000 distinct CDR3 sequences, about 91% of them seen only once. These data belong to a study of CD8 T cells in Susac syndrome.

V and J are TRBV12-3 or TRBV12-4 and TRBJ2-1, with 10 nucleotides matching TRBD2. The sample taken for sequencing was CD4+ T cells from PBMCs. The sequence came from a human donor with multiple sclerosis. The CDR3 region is CASNRVAGGVSGEQFF. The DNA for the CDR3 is TGTGCCAGCAATCGTGTAGCGGGGGGTGTATCAGGTGAGCAGTTCTTC.